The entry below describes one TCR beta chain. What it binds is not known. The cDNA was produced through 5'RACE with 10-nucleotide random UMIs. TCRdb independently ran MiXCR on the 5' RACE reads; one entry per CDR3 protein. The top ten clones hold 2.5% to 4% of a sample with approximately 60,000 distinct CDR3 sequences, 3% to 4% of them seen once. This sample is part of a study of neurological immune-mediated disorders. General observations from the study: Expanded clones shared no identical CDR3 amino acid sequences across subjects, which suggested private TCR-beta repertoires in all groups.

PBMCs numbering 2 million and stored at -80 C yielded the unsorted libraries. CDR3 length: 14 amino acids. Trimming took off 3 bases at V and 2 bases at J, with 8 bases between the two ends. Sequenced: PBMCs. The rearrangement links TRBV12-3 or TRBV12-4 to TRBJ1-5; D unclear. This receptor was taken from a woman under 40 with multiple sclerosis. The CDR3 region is CASSFGVGNQPQHF. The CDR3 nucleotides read TGTGCCAGCAGTTTTGGGGTTGGCAATCAGCCCCAGCATTTT.